The rows below give T cell receptor beta chains drawn from one sample of a study of T cell repertoires in cytomegalovirus infection. The antigens of these receptors remain unknown. TCRdb analysed the reads with MiXCR anew, one entry per CDR3 protein. The sample shows about 570,000 distinct CDR3 sequences, around two fifths of them seen only once. Sequenced material: cultured PBMCs, taken from culture after CMV antigen stimulation. The receptors were gathered from a human donor in good health (CMV status not recorded). Some clones in this sample may be carry-over from other donors' samples. Each CDR3 is given with its conserved first and last residue. A D gene is named only where the DNA matches it firmly. Clone size, where shown, is once, few, many, or a class for clones that have expanded.

>-|TRBD1|TRBJ2-7|TRBV6-2/TRBV6-3
TGTGCCAGCAGTTCTCGCCGGGACAGGGGTTTGGACAGGTCCTACGAGCAGTACTTC
CASSSRRDRGLDRSYEQYF
>once|-|TRBJ2-3|TRBV5-1
TGCGCCAGCAGCCCGGCGGTGTGGACGCAGTATTTT
CASSPAVWTQYF
>-|TRBD1|TRBJ1-5|TRBV5-1
TGCGCCAGCAGCATGGGGACAGCCGACAATCAGCCCCAGCATTTT
CASSMGTADNQPQHF
>once|-|TRBJ1-1|TRBV20-1
TGCAGTGTTCCACGGGACACAGACGCGTCTGAAGCTTTCTTT
CSVPRDTDASEAFF
>few|-|TRBJ2-7|TRBV12-3/TRBV12-4
TGTGCCAGCAGTTTATTCGGGCGACCTTACGAGCAGTACTTC
CASSLFGRPYEQYF
>few|-|TRBJ2-7|TRBV11-2
TGTGCCGGCGGCGGGGTGGGGACCTACGAGCAGTACTTC
CAGGGVGTYEQYF
>-|-|TRBJ1-2|TRBV7-6
TGTGCCAGCAGCTTAGGTTCGGCAGCCTATGGCTACACCTTC
CASSLGSAAYGYTF
>few|-|TRBJ2-3|TRBV5-4
TGTGCCAGCAGCGCCCCATCGCGGGATACGCAGTATTTT
CASSAPSRDTQYF
>-|-|TRBJ2-5|TRBV29-1
TGCAGCGTCCCCGGAAGCGGCCAAGAGACCCAGTACTTC
CSVPGSGQETQYF
>-|TRBD1|TRBJ2-5|TRBV4-1
TGCGCCAGCAGCCGGAACAGGGGCGAGACCCAGTACTTC
CASSRNRGETQYF
>-|-|TRBJ1-1|TRBV7-2
TGTGCCAGCAGCTTAGCCGGGCCCGTCGCTTTCTTT
CASSLAGPVAFF
>-|TRBD2|TRBJ2-1|TRBV29-1
TGCAGCGTTGCCGCGGGGGGGCCTCTTTCCTACAATGAGCAGTTCTTC
CSVAAGGPLSYNEQFF
>-|-|TRBJ1-4|TRBV7-9
TGTGCCAGCAGCCCCTACAGCCAAGCAACTAATGAAAAACTGTTTTTT
CASSPYSQATNEKLFF
>-|-|TRBJ1-1|TRBV4-3
TGCGCCAGCAGCCGAGGGGATACGGAGGACACTGAAGCTTTCTTT
CASSRGDTEDTEAFF
>-|TRBD2|TRBJ2-2|TRBV6-6
TGTGCCAGCAGTTACTTTCAGACTAGCGGGAGCCGTGGCACCGGGGAGCTGTTTTTT
CASSYFQTSGSRGTGELFF
>-|-|TRBJ1-1|TRBV11-2
TGTGCCAGCAGCTTAGCGGGGGCGACAGGCGAAGCTTTCTTT
CASSLAGATGEAFF
>-|-|TRBJ2-3|TRBV7-2
TGTGCCAGCAGCTCCTTGGGGGCGGGCACAGATACGCAGTATTTT
CASSSLGAGTDTQYF
>many|-|TRBJ1-3|TRBV4-3
TGCGCCAGCAGCCAAGGTTCCGGGGGTAACACCATATATTTT
CASSQGSGGNTIYF
>-|TRBD2|TRBJ2-3|TRBV12-3/TRBV12-4
TGTGCCAGCAGTCCGACACTAGCGGGAACTAGCACAGATACGCAGTATTTT
CASSPTLAGTSTDTQYF
>-|-|TRBJ1-5|TRBV20-1
TGCAGTGCTATGGGGCAGGGCGAGCAGCCCCAGCATTTT
CSAMGQGEQPQHF
>-|TRBD2|TRBJ2-1|TRBV7-4
TGTGCCAGCAGCTCTGCGGGAGGTGGCGATGAGCAGTTCTTC
CASSSAGGGDEQFF
>many|-|TRBJ1-4|TRBV28
TGTGCCAGCAGTCCCGGGGGGCGAACAAATGAAAAACTGTTTTTT
CASSPGGRTNEKLFF
>few|-|TRBJ2-7|TRBV6-1
TGTGCCAGCAGTGCTACAGGCAAAAACCCCTACGAGCAGTACTTC
CASSATGKNPYEQYF
>-|-|TRBJ2-5|TRBV11-2
TGTGCCAGCTCCGGCGGACCATCAGGGGCCCAGTACTTC
CASSGGPSGAQYF
>-|TRBD1|TRBJ1-6|TRBV12-3/TRBV12-4
TGTGCCAGCAGACCTACAGGGGGGGAATCACCCCTCCACTTT
CASRPTGGESPLHF
>-|TRBD1|TRBJ2-1|TRBV6-1
TGTGCCAGCAGTTCGCGGACAGGGACCAATGAGCAGTTCTTC
CASSSRTGTNEQFF
>-|-|TRBJ1-4|TRBV28
TGTGCCAGCAGGGCCGGTGGGGTCTTGGAAAAACTGTTTTTT
CASRAGGVLEKLFF
>few|TRBD1|TRBJ1-4|TRBV7-8
TGTGCCAGCAGCTCCCCCGGGACAGGTGATGAAAAACTGTTTTTT
CASSSPGTGDEKLFF
>-|-|TRBJ2-6|TRBV7-8
TGTGCCAGCAGCTTTGGAGCGTCTGGGGCCAACGTCCTGACTTTC
CASSFGASGANVLTF
>-|-|TRBJ2-4|TRBV6-2/TRBV6-3
TGTGCCAGCATACTGTATACTGGGACGGCCAAAAACATTCAGTACTTC
CASILYTGTAKNIQYF
>many|TRBD1|TRBJ1-5|TRBV7-2
TGTGCCAGCAGCCCCCACCCGACAGGGCAGCCCCAGCATTTT
CASSPHPTGQPQHF
>few|-|TRBJ2-5|TRBV7-2
TGTGCCAGCAGCCCGGGGGTAGTGCAAGAGACCCAGTACTTC
CASSPGVVQETQYF
>-|TRBD1|TRBJ2-2|TRBV4-1
TGCGCCAGCAGCCAAGGGGGACAGGGGGCTTACACCGGGGAGCTGTTTTTT
CASSQGGQGAYTGELFF
>once|-|TRBJ2-7|TRBV4-3
TGCGCCAGCAGCCAAGATCTGGGAAAGACCTACGAGCAGTACTTC
CASSQDLGKTYEQYF
>-|-|TRBJ1-5|TRBV6-2/TRBV6-3
TGTGCCAGCAGTCGTACCGGGGGGCGGCAAACGCCCCAGCATTTT
CASSRTGGRQTPQHF
>-|TRBD2|TRBJ2-1|TRBV6-1
TGTGCCAGCAGTGAGCAGCCTAGCGGGATAGGGAATGAGCAGTTCTTC
CASSEQPSGIGNEQFF
>few|-|TRBJ2-5|TRBV7-8
TGTGCCAGCAGCCAGGGTTTGGGAGTGGGGGAGACCCAGTACTTC
CASSQGLGVGETQYF
>-|TRBD1|TRBJ1-1|TRBV12-5
TGTGCTAGTGGTTTGAGGGGGCCCACTGAAGCTTTCTTT
CASGLRGPTEAFF
>-|TRBD2|TRBJ2-5|TRBV20-1
TGCAGTGCCTTTAAGGGACTAGCGGGGACCCAAGAGACCCAGTACTTC
CSAFKGLAGTQETQYF
>many|-|TRBJ2-1|TRBV7-2
TGTGCCAGCAGCTCGGCCCTTAGGTCCTACAATGAGCAGTTCTTC
CASSSALRSYNEQFF
>-|-|TRBJ2-3|TRBV12-5
TGTGCTAGTGGTTTGGTCCTTGGGATTGGGACAGATACGCAGTATTTT
CASGLVLGIGTDTQYF
>few|TRBD1|TRBJ1-5|TRBV4-2
TGTGCCAGCAGCCAAGACATTTATTCCATGGTCAGGGGGGATAGCAATCAGCCCCAGCATTTT
CASSQDIYSMVRGDSNQPQHF
>-|-|TRBJ1-4|TRBV10-3
TGTGCCATCAGTGACTCTTTTGGACTCAACACTGAAAAACTGTTTTTT
CAISDSFGLNTEKLFF
>-|-|TRBJ1-2|TRBV7-2
TGTGCCAGCACCCAAGTGGGAATCTCCTATGGCTACACCTTC
CASTQVGISYGYTF
>-|-|TRBJ1-5|TRBV12-5
TGTGCTAGTGGTCCCGGGGACTTCGGGAGTCAGCCCCAGCATTTT
CASGPGDFGSQPQHF
>few|TRBD2|TRBJ2-1|TRBV25-1
TGTGCCAGCAGTGTGGGTGGGAGGGCCGGTGAGCAGTTCTTC
CASSVGGRAGEQFF
>-|TRBD2|TRBJ2-1|TRBV20-1
TGCAGTGCTAGGGGGGGGACGGCCAATCGTTACAATGAGCAGTTCTTC
CSARGGTANRYNEQFF
>-|TRBD1|TRBJ2-1|TRBV5-4
TGTGCCAGCAGCCCTCGGACAGGGGGCCGCTACAATGAGCAGTTCTTC
CASSPRTGGRYNEQFF
>-|TRBD1|TRBJ1-4|TRBV10-3
TGTGCCATCAGTGAGCCGGGACAGGGGTATGAAAAACTGTTTTTT
CAISEPGQGYEKLFF
>once|-|TRBJ2-7|TRBV27
TGTGCCAGCAGTTTGTTCAGGGGTGCGTCCTACGAGCAGTACTTC
CASSLFRGASYEQYF
>-|TRBD2|TRBJ2-5|TRBV2
TGTGCCAGCAGGTCGGGACTAGCGGGCCCACAAGAGACCCAGTACTTC
CASRSGLAGPQETQYF
>-|TRBD1|TRBJ1-2|TRBV6-8
TGTGCCAGCAGTTACTCGAGGGGGCCAGGGGGGACCTTC
CASSYSRGPGGTF